This T cell receptor beta chain was sequenced during a study of blood T cell repertoires in COVID-19. On the study more broadly: The origin of the acute and convalescent COVID-19 samples was the United States, Italy and Spain. Nucleic acid was either cDNA or gDNA, and it came from T cells, B-cell-depleted T cells, or PBMCs.

With 0 bases removed from V and 4 bases from J, the gap between germline ends came to 7 bases. CDR1 SGDLS and CDR2 YYNGEE come from the germline V gene. The CDR3 has 13 residues. Source study methods: Scientists estimated how many nucleated cells there were by amplifying reference gene primers. This table comes from immunoSEQ multiplex PCR, and its TCRdb copy is limited to in-frame clones, with some not included. That table supplies the V and J calls and clone size; D and trimming were determined from the DNA. The repertoire holds roughly 86,000 clones, with about 87% as singletons. With regard to this clone: The sample carries other DNA sequences with the same CDR3.

This TCR derives from a man aged 40-49 years with acute or convalescent COVID-19. The genes are TRBV9 and TRBJ1-1; D remains unclear. Sequencing was carried out using peripheral blood. The CDR3 nucleotides read TGTGCCAGCAGCGTAGGACGAGGCACTGAAGCTTTCTTT. It specifies CASSVGRGTEAFF. Variable domain in full (rest from reference TRBV9 and TRBJ1-1): DSGVTQTPKHLITATGQRVTLRCSPRSGDLSVYWYQQSLDQGLQFLIQYYNGEERAKGNILERFSAQQFPDLHSELNLSSLELGDSALYFCASSVGRGTEAFFGQGTRLTVV.